This T cell receptor (beta chain) emerged from a study of T cells after yellow fever vaccination. TCRdb processed the 5' RACE reads anew with MiXCR; each CDR3 protein has one entry. The data hold about 130,000 distinct CDR3 sequences, with about 8.2% observed a single time. The table lists this clonotype with many counts. This specimen was CD8+ T cells sorted from PBMCs, taken on the day of the yellow fever booster vaccination. The sequence was obtained from a man aged 18 to 35 who received the YFV17D yellow fever vaccine.

CDR3 DNA sequence: TGCGCCAGCAGCACGGGGGAGACTAGCACAGATACGCAGTATTTT. The encoded protein is CASSTGETSTDTQYF. This chain connects TRBV4-1 to TRBJ2-3; D might be TRBD2 (6 bases). Germline CDR1 and CDR2: MGHRA and YSYEKL. The CDR3 consists of 15 residues. With 5 bases removed from V and 0 bases from J, the gap between germline ends came to 12 bases.